This T cell receptor beta chain originates from a study of TIL therapy for anti-PD-1-resistant metastatic lung cancer. This clone was detected only once. Its antigen is as yet unknown. Sequencing used immunoSEQ v3. Some clones are missing from TCRdb's copy, which holds only in-frame ones; the method was immunoSEQ multiplex PCR. This table has 8,500 to 9,500 clones, roughly 70% appearing once. V was pared by 0 bases and J by 5 bases, with 7 bases between. CDR3 length: 14 amino acids. Germline lookup yields CDR1 MRHNA and CDR2 SNTAGT. Study-level results: Treatment-naive, never-smoker and oncogene-addicted patients were overrepresented in this highly selected cohort. Many TIL product clones were absent from baseline tumor, suggesting clonal contraction.

Specified time point: pre-treatment sample, taken before nivolumab and TIL therapy. The tumor samples were excised metastases, mostly pleural nodules or supraclavicular lymph nodes. Tumor harvest preceded PD-1/PD-L1 blockade, followed by nivolumab treatment. Patients were adults with stage 4 NSCLC. The chain carries TRBV6-4 and TRBJ2-2; D is tentatively TRBD1 or TRBD2 (6 bases each). The sequences come from tumor tissue, collected at baseline. The sequence was obtained from a person between 25 and 79 years old with non-small cell lung cancer. For the CDR3, the DNA is TGTGCCAGCAGTGACTCAGGGGGGACCGGGGAGCTGTTTTTT. Protein: CASSDSGGTGELFF.